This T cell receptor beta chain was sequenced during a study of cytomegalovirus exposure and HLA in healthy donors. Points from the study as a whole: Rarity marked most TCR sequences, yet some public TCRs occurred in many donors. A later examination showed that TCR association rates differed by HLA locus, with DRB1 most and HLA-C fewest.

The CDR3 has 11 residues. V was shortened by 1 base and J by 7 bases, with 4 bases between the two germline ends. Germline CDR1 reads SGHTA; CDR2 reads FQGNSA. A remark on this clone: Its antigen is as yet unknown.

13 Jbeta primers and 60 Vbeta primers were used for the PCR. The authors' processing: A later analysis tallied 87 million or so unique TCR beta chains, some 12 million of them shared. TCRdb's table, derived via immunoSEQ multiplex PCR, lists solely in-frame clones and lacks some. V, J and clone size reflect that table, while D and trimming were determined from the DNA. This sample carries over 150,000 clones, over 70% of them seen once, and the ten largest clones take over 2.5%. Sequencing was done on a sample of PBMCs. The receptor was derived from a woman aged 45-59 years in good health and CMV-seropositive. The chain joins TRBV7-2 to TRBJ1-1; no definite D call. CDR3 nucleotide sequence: TGTGCCAGCAGCTTAGGAGGTGAAGCTTTCTTT. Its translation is CASSLGGEAFF.